This entry lists 14 T cell receptor beta chains sequenced from one sample in a study of blood T cell repertoires in COVID-19. Here immunoSEQ multiplex PCR was the method, and the copy in TCRdb shows in-frame clones only, minus some. The sample contains 400,000 or so clones, about 91% of which appear only once. The sequencing sample was made of peripheral blood. These receptors originate from a woman between 40 and 55 years old with COVID-19, enrolled during active disease.

The chain couples TRBV2 to TRBJ1-5, with D perhaps TRBD1 (5 bases). This CDR3 spans 14 amino acids. Germline CDR1 is SNHLY and CDR2 is FYNNEI. V lost 4 bases and J lost 0, with 7 bases in between. The CDR3 nucleotides read TGTGCCAGCAGTGGGACATATAGCAATCAGCCCCAGCATTTT. This sequence encodes CASSGTYSNQPQHF. The complete variable domain, with remaining parts taken from reference TRBV2 and TRBJ1-5, reads EPEVTQTPSHQVTQMGQEVILRCVPISNHLYFYWYRQILGQKVEFLVSFYNNEISEKSEIFDDQFSVERPDGSNFTLKIRSTKLEDSAMYFCASSGTYSNQPQHFGDGTRLSIL.

This clone came up once. The chain employs TRBV9 and TRBJ1-5, with a possible D match to TRBD1 (5 bases). Trimming shortened V by 5 bases and J by 1 base, and 13 bases separated the two germline ends. CDR3 length: 15 amino acids. Germline assignment: CDR1 SGDLS and CDR2 YYNGEE. The CDR3 is CASSGGGNSNQPQHF. Written as DNA, the CDR3 is TGTGCCAGCAGTGGCGGGGGGAACAGCAATCAGCCCCAGCATTTT. Based on the CDR3 plus reference TRBV9 and TRBJ1-5, the full variable domain is DSGVTQTPKHLITATGQRVTLRCSPRSGDLSVYWYQQSLDQGLQFLIQYYNGEERAKGNILERFSAQQFPDLHSELNLSSLELGDSALYFCASSGGGNSNQPQHFGDGTRLSIL.

This sequence joins TRBV25-1 and TRBJ2-7, with unresolved D. Germline assignment: CDR1 MGHDK and CDR2 SYGVNS. The CDR3 is 16 residues long. Deletions cut 7 bases from V and 5 bases from J, with 24 bases between. The CDR3: CASIPIPVAWAHEQYF. The CDR3 DNA sequence: TGTGCCAGCATCCCCATCCCCGTGGCTTGGGCCCACGAGCAGTACTTC.

This clone has just one count. This sequence joins TRBV27 and TRBJ2-3, with 7 positions matching TRBD2. The germline CDR1 and CDR2 sequences are MNHEY and SMNVEV (reference sequence). Trimming at V came to 0 bases and at J to 2 bases, leaving 8 bases not matched to a gene. This CDR3 has 17 amino acids. DNA for the CDR3: TGTGCCAGCAGTTTATCGGGACTACGTAGCCACACAGATACGCAGTATTTT. This codes for CASSLSGLRSHTDTQYF.

This chain links TRBV7-2 with TRBJ2-3; 8 bases are shared with TRBD1. With 2 bases clipped from V and 8 bases from J, the junction kept 12 bases outside the gene matches. This CDR3 is built from 16 residues. In germline, CDR1 is SGHTA, CDR2 FQGNSA. In nucleotides, the CDR3 is TGTGCCAGCAGCTTACCGCTCACAGGGGGGAGAAGTACGCAGTATTTT. Protein product: CASSLPLTGGRSTQYF.

The rearrangement joins TRBV6-2 or TRBV6-3 to TRBJ1-2, with D possibly being TRBD1 (6 bases). This CDR3 comprises 12 residues. Trimming left V 3 bases short and J 8 bases short, with 10 bases between. Germline values: CDR1 MNHEY, CDR2 SVGEGT. This chain's CDR3 is CASSYTGSGYTF. Here the CDR3 DNA reads TGTGCCAGCAGTTATACAGGGTCGGGCTACACCTTC.

For the CDR3, the DNA is TGCGCCAGCAGCCTCGGACCGGGAGATCAGCCCCAGCATTTT. Amino acid sequence: CASSLGPGDQPQHF. The V and J genes are TRBV5-1 and TRBJ1-5; no reliable D call. The CDR3 extends over 14 amino acids. V lost 4 bases to trimming and J lost 5 bases, with 13 bases between them. CDR1 and CDR2 from the germline V gene are SGHRS and YFSETQ.

This clone has a single count. Here the CDR3 reads CASSLLGTDYGYTF. The CDR3 nucleotides read TGTGCCAGCAGCCTACTTGGGACAGACTATGGCTACACCTTC. The rearrangement uses TRBV3-1 (or the pseudogene TRBV3-2) and TRBJ1-2, with 7 positions matching TRBD1. The CDR3 runs 14 residues. J was trimmed by 3 bases and V by 4 bases; bases with no gene match: 5. Germline V lookup: CDR1 LGHDT, CDR2 YNNKEL (reference sequence).

The chain employs TRBV7-9 and TRBJ1-1; 8 nucleotides agree with TRBD1. Unmatched junction bases numbered 6, after V lost 5 bases and J lost 1 base. CDR1 SEHNR and CDR2 FQNEAQ come from the germline V gene (reference sequence). The CDR3 length is 15 residues. CDR3 sequence reads: CASSQGTGRNTEAFF. In DNA form, the CDR3 reads TGTGCCAGCAGCCAGGGGACAGGAAGGAACACTGAAGCTTTCTTT.

V and J are TRBV7-9 and TRBJ1-2, with D tentatively TRBD1 (5 bases). This CDR3 is built from 18 residues. The V gene's germline CDR1 is SEHNR and CDR2 FQNEAQ (reference sequence). Trimming removed 6 bases at V and 10 bases at J, with 33 bases between. CDR3 coding DNA: TGTGCCAGCAGTCCAAAGATCGACAGACCAACCGGTATGACGGACTACACCTTC. Its protein is CASSPKIDRPTGMTDYTF.

V is TRBV3-1 (or the pseudogene TRBV3-2) and J is TRBJ2-2, with no clear D. Trimming stripped 2 bases from V and 11 bases from J, with 6 bases between. CDR1 is LGHDT, CDR2 YNNKEL, per germline (reference sequence). The length of the CDR3 is 11 residues. CDR3 amino acids: CASSQPLELFF. CDR3 nucleotides: TGTGCCAGCAGCCAACCCCTCGAGCTGTTTTTT.

This chain links TRBV2 with TRBJ1-1; tentatively, D is TRBD1 (5 bases). CDR3 size: 14 residues. CDR1 and CDR2 from the germline V gene are SNHLY and FYNNEI. The V end was cut by 3 bases, the J end by 4 bases, with 12 bases between. The CDR3 DNA reads as TGTGCCAGCAGTGACGGGGGGGATAGCACTGAAGCTTTCTTT. Translating it yields CASSDGGDSTEAFF.

The chain has TRBV28 and TRBJ2-4; possible D gene TRBD1, 7 bases. The V gene lost 6 bases and the J gene lost 6 bases, with 15 bases spanning the gap. Germline CDR1 reads MDHEN; CDR2 reads SYDVKM. This CDR3 is 14 amino acids long. The CDR3 nucleotides are TGTGCCAGCAGACGGGAGCAGGGGGGAAACATTCAGTACTTC. This encodes CASRREQGGNIQYF.

This clone has a single count. CDR3 in amino acids: CATSGGTGEGNTEAFF. CDR3 bases: TGTGCCACCAGCGGCGGGACAGGCGAGGGGAACACTGAAGCTTTCTTT. V is TRBV15 and J is TRBJ1-1; 8 positions agree with TRBD1. V trimming: 5 bases; J trimming: 1 base; junction bases outside the gene matches: 9. The CDR3 length is 16 residues. Germline V gene data show CDR1 as LNHNV and CDR2 as YYDKDF (reference sequence).